This T cell receptor beta chain was obtained from a study of graft-versus-host responses after intestinal transplantation. Across the whole study: Each recipient received anti-thymocyte globulin induction, then tacrolimus and steroids for approximately three years.

Sequencing was performed with immunoSEQ multiplex PCR; in TCRdb, only in-frame clones are kept and a portion is missing. The sample holds tens of thousands of clones, 95% seen once. Concerning this clone: What it recognizes is unknown.

The sequencing used unstimulated CD8+ T cells sorted from spleen or lymph node cells, collected before transplant. The sequence came from a human donor who was the organ donor for an intestinal transplant.

CDR3 DNA sequence: TGTGCCAGCAGCTTAAGTCAAGGGGGCAACGAGCAGTACTTC. It encodes CASSLSQGGNEQYF. This chain uses TRBV7-2 with TRBJ2-7, with 7 bases lining up with TRBD1. The CDR3 runs 14 residues. Per the germline V gene, CDR1 is SGHTA and CDR2 is FQGNSA. J was trimmed by 5 bases and V by 2 bases; bases with no gene match: 6.